This TCR beta chain was observed in a study of shared clonotypes between healthy human individuals. This table comes from immunoSEQ multiplex PCR, and its TCRdb copy is limited to in-frame clones, with some not included. Among 530,000 or so clones, roughly 79% were seen once, and the ten largest hold under 15%. The CDR3 is made up of 14 amino acids. In germline, CDR1 is SGHNT, CDR2 YENEEA. With 0 bases removed from V and 2 bases from J, the gap between germline ends came to 6 bases. The source of this sequence is a woman between 40 and 50 years old in good health. Some clones in this sample may be carry-over from other donors' samples. The genes are TRBV11-3 and TRBJ2-3; D is unclear. The sequenced sample consisted of PBMCs. DNA for the CDR3: TGTGCCAGCAGCTTAGAACAGAACACAGATACGCAGTATTTT. The encoded protein is CASSLEQNTDTQYF.